These 5 T cell receptor beta chains originate from one sample sequenced in a study of control samples from healthy donors and cancer patients (dated by TCRdb to the early 2020s). The method was the immunoSEQ multiplex PCR assay. TCRdb carries this immuneACCESS record with in-frame sequences only. Its versions omit some clonotypes, under half of them owing to an unresolved V gene in the studies checked, with the rest unexplained. The sample includes fewer than 200,000 clones, with around 90% observed a single time. The ten biggest clones cover approximately 12% of the sample. The sample consisted of blood. The origin of the receptors is a young man in good health.

The V call is TRBV3-1 (or the pseudogene TRBV3-2), the J call TRBJ1-1, with no clear D. Trimming took off 0 bases at V and 6 bases at J, with 14 bases between the two ends. Germline V gene sequence: CDR1 LGHDT, CDR2 YNNKEL (reference sequence). This CDR3 comprises 15 residues. CDR3 sequence reads: CASSQEKGMVAEAFF. CDR3 sequence (DNA): TGTGCCAGCAGCCAAGAAAAGGGAATGGTTGCTGAAGCTTTCTTT.

The J gene is TRBJ1-5, the V gene TRBV2; D might be TRBD1 (6 bases). This CDR3 is 13 amino acids long. The germline V gene encodes CDR1 SNHLY and CDR2 FYNNEI. V was trimmed by 5 bases and J by 6 bases, leaving 11 bases between them. For the CDR3, the DNA is TGTGCCAGCAGTTTACAGGGATTTCAGCCCCAGCATTTT. Amino acid sequence: CASSLQGFQPQHF.

The J gene is TRBJ1-5, the V gene TRBV28, with a tentative D call TRBD1 (6 bases). Trimming took 5 bases from V and 5 from J, leaving 16 bases between them. CDR1 and CDR2 from the germline V gene are MDHEN and SYDVKM. The CDR3 consists of 15 residues. The CDR3 region is CASSVARGGDQPQHF. DNA of the CDR3: TGTGCCAGCAGTGTAGCGAGGGGGGGGGATCAGCCCCAGCATTTT.

V usage is TRBV4-2 and J usage is TRBJ2-2; unclear D gene. Germline CDR1 LGHNA, CDR2 YNFKEQ. This CDR3 has 14 residues. Trimming pared 3 bases from V and 4 bases from J, leaving 9 bases between. As DNA, the CDR3 is TGTGCCAGCAGCCAGGGAAGGCGCACCGGGGAGCTGTTTTTT. Encoded protein: CASSQGRRTGELFF.

V is TRBV12-5 and J is TRBJ2-1; perhaps TRBD2 as D (5 bases). This CDR3 region has 10 residues. The V gene's germline CDR1 is LGHNT and CDR2 FRNRAP. V lost 5 bases and J 13 bases, leaving 9 bases between the germline ends. This chain's CDR3 is CASGEGYQFF. DNA for the CDR3: TGTGCTAGTGGTGAGGGTTATCAGTTCTTC.